In its sample, the clone carrying this T cell receptor beta chain was seen many times. What it recognizes is unknown. The sample belongs to a study of HIV-infected patients and healthy controls. Findings and caveats of the study: MAIT alpha-chain CDR3s were frequent in healthy controls, depleted in HIV+.

This CDR3 contains 14 residues. V lost 4 bases to trimming and J lost 8 bases; unmatched junction nucleotides: 8. Germline CDR1 and CDR2: SGHRS and YFSETQ. Reverse transcription used 450 to 650 ng RNA and constant-region primers for alpha and beta. Separate chain-specific third strand synthesis with multiplexing indices produced the alpha and beta libraries. A single primer pair per chain amplified all rearrangements, with per-molecule barcodes. A single record per CDR3 protein comes from TCRdb applying MiXCR to the 5' RACE reads. The sample contains 15,000 to 19,000 distinct CDR3 sequences, about 7% of which appear only once. No cell fractionation was done, so the repertoire covers all unsorted peripheral blood T cells.

The source of this sequence is an adult in good health. Sequencing used blood. V gene TRBV5-1 combines with J gene TRBJ2-2, with 7 bases fitting TRBD2. CDR3 amino acids: CASSPLRGKGELFF. CDR3 bases: TGCGCCAGCAGCCCCCTGCGGGGGAAGGGGGAGCTGTTTTTT. The variable domain in full, completed from reference TRBV5-1 and TRBJ2-2, reads KAGVTQTPRYLIKTRGQQVTLSCSPISGHRSVSWYQQTPGQGLQFLFEYFSETQRNKGNFPGRFSGRQFSNSRSEMNVSTLELGDSALYLCASSPLRGKGELFFGEGSRLTVL.